This T cell receptor beta chain was captured by sequencing in a study of technical replicates of blood from a few donors listed by TCRdb under 2017. Trimming at the junction amounts to 3 bases on V and 2 bases on J, and the germline ends lie 14 bases apart. According to the germline V gene, CDR1 reads KGHSH and CDR2 reads LQKENI. The CDR3 measures 15 amino acids from cysteine to phenylalanine. Only the CDR3 DNA stays, 45 bases, in frame from base 1. The library was made by the immunoSEQ multiplex PCR assay. TCRdb obtained this table from immuneACCESS and retained in-frame rearrangements with V and J assigned. These tables miss some clones; where compared with another copy, unresolved V genes account for less than half of the shortfall, and the remainder is unexplained. This sample is represented by about 93,000 clones; about 95% of them were singletons. About 0.25% of the sample goes to the ten largest clones.

About this clone: Its antigen is not yet known. The record has no base qualities; no much larger clone is one base away.

The chain employs TRBV18 and TRBJ2-7; the D gene remains uncertain. The sequencing input was T cells isolated from PBMCs. This TCR was recovered from a human donor in good health. The sequenced DNA: TGTGCCAGCTCACCCCAATTTACAGCTACCTACGAGCAGTACTTC. Its protein reads: CASSPQFTATYEQYF.